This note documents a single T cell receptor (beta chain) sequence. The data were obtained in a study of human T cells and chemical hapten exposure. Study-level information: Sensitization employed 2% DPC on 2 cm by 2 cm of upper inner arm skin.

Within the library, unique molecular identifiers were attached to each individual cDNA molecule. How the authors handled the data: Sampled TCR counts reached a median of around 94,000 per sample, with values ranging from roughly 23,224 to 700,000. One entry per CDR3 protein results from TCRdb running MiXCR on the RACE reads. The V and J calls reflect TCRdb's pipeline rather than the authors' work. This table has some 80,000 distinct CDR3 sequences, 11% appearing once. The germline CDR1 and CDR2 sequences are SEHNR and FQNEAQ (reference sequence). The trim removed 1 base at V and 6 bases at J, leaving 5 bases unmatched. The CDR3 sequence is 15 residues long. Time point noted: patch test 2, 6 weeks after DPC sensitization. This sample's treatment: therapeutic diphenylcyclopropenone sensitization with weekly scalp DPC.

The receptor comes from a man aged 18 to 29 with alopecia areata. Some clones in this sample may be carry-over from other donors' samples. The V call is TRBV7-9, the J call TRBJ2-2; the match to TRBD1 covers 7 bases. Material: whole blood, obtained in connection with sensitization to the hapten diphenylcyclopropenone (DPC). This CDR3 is CASSLETTGAGELFF. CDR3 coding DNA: TGTGCCAGCAGCTTAGAAACCACAGGGGCCGGGGAGCTGTTTTTT. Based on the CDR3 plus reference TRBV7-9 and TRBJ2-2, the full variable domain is DTGVSQNPRHKITKRGQNVTFRCDPISEHNRLYWYRQTLGQGPEFLTYFQNEAQLEKSRLLSDRFSAERPKGSFSTLEIQRTEQGDSAMYLCASSLETTGAGELFFGEGSRLTVL.